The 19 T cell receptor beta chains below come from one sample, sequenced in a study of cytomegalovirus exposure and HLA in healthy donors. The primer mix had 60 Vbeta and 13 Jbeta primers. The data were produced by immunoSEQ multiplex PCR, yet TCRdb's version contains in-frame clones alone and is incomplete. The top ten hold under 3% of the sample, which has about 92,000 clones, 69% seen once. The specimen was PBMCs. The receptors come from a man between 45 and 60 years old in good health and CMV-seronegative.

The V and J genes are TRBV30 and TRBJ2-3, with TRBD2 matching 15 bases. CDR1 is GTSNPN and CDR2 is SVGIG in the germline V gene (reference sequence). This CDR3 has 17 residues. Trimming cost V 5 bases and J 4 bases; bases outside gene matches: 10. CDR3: CAWSTGLAGGPSDTQYF. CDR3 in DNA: TGTGCCTGGTCTACTGGACTAGCGGGAGGGCCCTCAGATACGCAGTATTTT.

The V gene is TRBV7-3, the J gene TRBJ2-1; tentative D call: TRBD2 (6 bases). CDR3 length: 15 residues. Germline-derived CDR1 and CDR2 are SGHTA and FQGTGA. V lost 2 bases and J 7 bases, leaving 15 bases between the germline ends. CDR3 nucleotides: TGTGCCAGCAGCTTAGGGGGGTATAGAGTTAATGAGCAGTTCTTC. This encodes CASSLGGYRVNEQFF. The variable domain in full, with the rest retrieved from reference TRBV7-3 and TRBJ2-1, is GAGVSQTPSNKVTEKGKYVELRCDPISGHTALYWYRQSLGQGPEFLIYFQGTGAADDSGLPNDRFFAVRPEGSVSTLKIQRTERGDSAVYLCASSLGGYRVNEQFFGPGTRLTVL.

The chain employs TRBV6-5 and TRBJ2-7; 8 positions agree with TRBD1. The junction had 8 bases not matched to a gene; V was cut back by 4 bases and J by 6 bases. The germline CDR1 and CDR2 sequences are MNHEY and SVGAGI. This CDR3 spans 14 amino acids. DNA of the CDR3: TGTGCCAGCAGTTTAACAGGGGGTCCTGCCGAGCAGTACTTC. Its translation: CASSLTGGPAEQYF.

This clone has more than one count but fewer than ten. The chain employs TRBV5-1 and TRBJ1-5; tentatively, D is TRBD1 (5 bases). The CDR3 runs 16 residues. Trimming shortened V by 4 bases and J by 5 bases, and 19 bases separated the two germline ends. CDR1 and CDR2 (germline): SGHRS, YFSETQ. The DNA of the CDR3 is TGCGCCAGCAGCCCGGACGGAAGCCAGGGCTATCAGCCCCAGCATTTT. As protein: CASSPDGSQGYQPQHF.

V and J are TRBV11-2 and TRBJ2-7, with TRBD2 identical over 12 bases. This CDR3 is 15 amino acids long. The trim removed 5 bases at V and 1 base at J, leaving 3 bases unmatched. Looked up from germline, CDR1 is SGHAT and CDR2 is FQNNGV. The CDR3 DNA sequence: TGTGCCAGCAGCGTGACTAGCGGGAGTTCCTACGAGCAGTACTTC. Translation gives CASSVTSGSSYEQYF.

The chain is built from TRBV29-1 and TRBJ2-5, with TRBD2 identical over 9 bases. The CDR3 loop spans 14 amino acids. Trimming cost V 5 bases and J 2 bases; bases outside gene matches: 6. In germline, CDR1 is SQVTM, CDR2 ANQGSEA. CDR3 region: CSVRGGGEQETQYF. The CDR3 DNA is TGCAGCGTTCGTGGCGGGGGGGAACAAGAGACCCAGTACTTC.

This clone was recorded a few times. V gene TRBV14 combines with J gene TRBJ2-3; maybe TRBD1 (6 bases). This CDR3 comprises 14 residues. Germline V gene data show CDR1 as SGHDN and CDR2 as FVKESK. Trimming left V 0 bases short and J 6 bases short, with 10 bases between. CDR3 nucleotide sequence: TGTGCCAGCAGCCAAGACAACCAGGGGGATACGCAGTATTTT. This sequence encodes CASSQDNQGDTQYF. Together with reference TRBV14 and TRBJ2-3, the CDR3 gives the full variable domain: EAGVTQFPSHSVIEKGQTVTLRCDPISGHDNLYWYRRVMGKEIKFLLHFVKESKQDESGMPNNRFLAERTGGTYSTLKVQPAELEDSGVYFCASSQDNQGDTQYFGPGTRLTVL.

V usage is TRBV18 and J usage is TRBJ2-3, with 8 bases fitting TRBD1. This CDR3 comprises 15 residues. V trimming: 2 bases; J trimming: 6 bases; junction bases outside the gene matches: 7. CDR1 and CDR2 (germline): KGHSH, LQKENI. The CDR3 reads CASSPAGQGGDTQYF. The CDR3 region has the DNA TGTGCCAGCTCACCAGCCGGACAGGGAGGCGATACGCAGTATTTT.

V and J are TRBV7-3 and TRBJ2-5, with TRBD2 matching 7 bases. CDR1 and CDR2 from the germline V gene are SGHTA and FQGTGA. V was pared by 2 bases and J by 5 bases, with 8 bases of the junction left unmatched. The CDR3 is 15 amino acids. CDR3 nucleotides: TGTGCCAGCAGCTTATTGGGCAGGGAGGGGGAGACCCAGTACTTC. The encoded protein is CASSLLGREGETQYF.

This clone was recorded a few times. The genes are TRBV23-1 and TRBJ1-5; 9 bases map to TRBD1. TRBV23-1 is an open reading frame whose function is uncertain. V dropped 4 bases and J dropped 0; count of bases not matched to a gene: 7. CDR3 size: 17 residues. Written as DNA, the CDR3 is TGCGCCAGCAGTCTGGACAGGGGCCAATATAGCAATCAGCCCCAGCATTTT. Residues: CASSLDRGQYSNQPQHF.

The DNA of the CDR3 is TGCACCAGCAGCCAAGATCCGACACTAGCGGGATCCACAGATACGCAGTATTTT. Protein: CTSSQDPTLAGSTDTQYF. The rearrangement joins TRBV1 to TRBJ2-3; the table gives TRBD2 as D, unverified against the DNA. TRBV1 constitutes a pseudogene. CDR3 size: 18 residues.

CDR3 loop: CASSHTGVRYYEQYF. The CDR3 coding sequence is TGCGCCAGCAGCCACACCGGGGTACGTTACTACGAGCAGTACTTC. The rearrangement links TRBV5-1 to TRBJ2-7; TRBD2 is a possible D gene (5 bases). Trimming shortened V by 4 bases and J by 3 bases, and 17 bases separated the two germline ends. From germline, CDR1 is SGHRS and CDR2 YFSETQ. The CDR3 loop spans 15 amino acids.

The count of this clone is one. CDR3 coding DNA: TGTGCCAGTAGTACCGACACTACCCAGTACTTC. It codes for CASSTDTTQYF. The rearrangement joins TRBV19 to TRBJ2-5; D is unclear. V was shortened by 4 bases and J by 8 bases, with 8 bases between the two germline ends. The V gene's germline CDR1 is LNHDA and CDR2 SQIVND (reference sequence). The CDR3 spans 11 residues.

The CDR3: CASSERGREAKNIQYF. The CDR3 DNA reads as TGTGCCAGCAGTGAAAGGGGGCGTGAAGCCAAAAACATTCAGTACTTC. The J gene is TRBJ2-4, the V gene TRBV2; TRBD1 matches 7 bases. Per germline, CDR1 SNHLY and CDR2 FYNNEI. The CDR3 runs to 16 residues. V lost 2 bases to trimming and J lost 0 bases; unmatched junction nucleotides: 4. Based on the CDR3 plus reference TRBV2 and TRBJ2-4, the full variable domain is EPEVTQTPSHQVTQMGQEVILRCVPISNHLYFYWYRQILGQKVEFLVSFYNNEISEKSEIFDDQFSVERPDGSNFTLKIRSTKLEDSAMYFCASSERGREAKNIQYFGAGTRLSVL.

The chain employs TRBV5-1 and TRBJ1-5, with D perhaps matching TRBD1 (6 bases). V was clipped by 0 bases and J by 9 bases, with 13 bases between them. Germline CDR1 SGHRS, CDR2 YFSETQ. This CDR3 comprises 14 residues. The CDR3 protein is CASSLGGPGRPQHF. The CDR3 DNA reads TGCGCCAGCAGCTTGGGGGGGCCAGGGCGGCCCCAGCATTTT. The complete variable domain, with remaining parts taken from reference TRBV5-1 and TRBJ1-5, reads KAGVTQTPRYLIKTRGQQVTLSCSPISGHRSVSWYQQTPGQGLQFLFEYFSETQRNKGNFPGRFSGRQFSNSRSEMNVSTLELGDSALYLCASSLGGPGRPQHFGDGTRLSIL.

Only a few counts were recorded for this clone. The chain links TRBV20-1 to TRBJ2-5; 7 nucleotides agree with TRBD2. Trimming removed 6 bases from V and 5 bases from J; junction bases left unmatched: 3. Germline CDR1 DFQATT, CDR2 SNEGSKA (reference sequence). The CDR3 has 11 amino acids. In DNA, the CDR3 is TGCAGTGCCTGGACTAGGGAGACCCAGTACTTC. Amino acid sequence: CSAWTRETQYF.

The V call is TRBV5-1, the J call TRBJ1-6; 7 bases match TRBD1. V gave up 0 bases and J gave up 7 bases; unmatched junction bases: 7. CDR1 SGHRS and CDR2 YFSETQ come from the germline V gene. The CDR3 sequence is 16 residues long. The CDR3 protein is CASSLEDQGENSPLHF. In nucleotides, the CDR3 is TGCGCCAGCAGCTTGGAGGACCAGGGGGAAAATTCACCCCTCCACTTT. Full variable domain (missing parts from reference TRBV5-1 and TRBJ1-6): KAGVTQTPRYLIKTRGQQVTLSCSPISGHRSVSWYQQTPGQGLQFLFEYFSETQRNKGNFPGRFSGRQFSNSRSEMNVSTLELGDSALYLCASSLEDQGENSPLHFGNGTRLTVT.

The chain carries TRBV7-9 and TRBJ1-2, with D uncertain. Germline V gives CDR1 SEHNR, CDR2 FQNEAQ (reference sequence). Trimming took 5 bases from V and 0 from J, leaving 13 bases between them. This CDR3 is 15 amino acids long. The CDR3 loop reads CASSVSVVANYGYTF. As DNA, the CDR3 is TGTGCCAGCAGCGTAAGCGTGGTGGCTAACTATGGCTACACCTTC.

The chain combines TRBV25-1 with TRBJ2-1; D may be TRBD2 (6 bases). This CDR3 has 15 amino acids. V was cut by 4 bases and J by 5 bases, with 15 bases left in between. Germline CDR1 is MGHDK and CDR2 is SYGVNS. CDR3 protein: CASSVALAGHNEQFF. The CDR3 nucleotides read TGTGCCAGCAGTGTAGCCCTGGCGGGGCACAATGAGCAGTTCTTC.